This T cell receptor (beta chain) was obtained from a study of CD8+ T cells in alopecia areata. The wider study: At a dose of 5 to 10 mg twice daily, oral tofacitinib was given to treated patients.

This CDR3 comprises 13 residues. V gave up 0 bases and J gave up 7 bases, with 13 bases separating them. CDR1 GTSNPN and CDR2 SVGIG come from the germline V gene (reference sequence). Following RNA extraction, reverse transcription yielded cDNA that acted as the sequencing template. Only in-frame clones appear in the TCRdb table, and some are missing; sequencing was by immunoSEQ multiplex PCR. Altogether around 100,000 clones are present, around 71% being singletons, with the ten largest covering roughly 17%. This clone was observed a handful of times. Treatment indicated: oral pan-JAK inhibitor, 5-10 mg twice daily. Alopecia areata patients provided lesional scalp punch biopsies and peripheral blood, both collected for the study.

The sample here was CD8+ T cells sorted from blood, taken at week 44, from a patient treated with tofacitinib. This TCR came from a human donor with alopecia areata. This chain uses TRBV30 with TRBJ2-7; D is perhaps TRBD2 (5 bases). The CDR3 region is CAWSVPGSGEQYF. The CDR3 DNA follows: TGTGCCTGGAGTGTACCGGGATCGGGAGAGCAGTACTTC.